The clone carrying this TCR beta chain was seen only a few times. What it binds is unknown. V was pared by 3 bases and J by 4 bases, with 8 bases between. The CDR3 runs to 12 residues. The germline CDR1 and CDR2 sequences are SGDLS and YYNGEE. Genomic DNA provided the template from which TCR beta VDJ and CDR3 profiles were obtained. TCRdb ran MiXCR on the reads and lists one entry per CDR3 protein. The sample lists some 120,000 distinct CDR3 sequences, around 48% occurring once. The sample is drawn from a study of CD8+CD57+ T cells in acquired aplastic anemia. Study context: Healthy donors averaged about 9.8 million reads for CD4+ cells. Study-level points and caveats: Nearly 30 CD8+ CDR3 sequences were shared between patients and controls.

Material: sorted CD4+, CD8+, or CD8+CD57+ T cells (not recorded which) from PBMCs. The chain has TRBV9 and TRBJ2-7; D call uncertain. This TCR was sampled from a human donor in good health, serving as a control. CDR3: CASSGDGYEQYF. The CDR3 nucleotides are TGTGCCAGCAGCGGAGACGGATACGAGCAGTACTTC.